The sequence of this TCR beta chain was determined in a study of cytomegalovirus exposure and HLA in healthy donors. Whole-study context: The same platform used for the roughly 650 first-cohort repertoires was also used for the 120 validation repertoires, as a later analysis reported. Study conclusions and caveats: The tendency of first-cohort TCR clusters to co-occur in the 90 to 150 validation repertoires was the finding of a later analysis.

A note on this clone: No antigen is known for it.

Sequenced by immunoSEQ multiplex PCR; TCRdb stores in-frame clones only, minus some. The sample yields some 90,000 clones, roughly 87% seen once. The receptor was derived from a woman in her 30s in good health and CMV-seronegative. The specimen was PBMCs.

The CDR3 DNA is TGTGCCATCCGGGACAGGGGGATCTACAATGAGCAGTTCTTC. Its translation: CAIRDRGIYNEQFF. V and J are TRBV10-3 and TRBJ2-1; 11 positions match TRBD1. CDR1 ENHRY and CDR2 SYGVKD come from the germline V gene. With 8 bases clipped from V and 3 bases from J, the junction kept 3 bases outside the gene matches. The CDR3 is made up of 14 amino acids.